The subject of this entry is one TCR beta chain. These data belong to a study of blood T cell repertoires in COVID-19. Study as a whole: COVID-19 samples from acute and convalescent phases originated in the United States, Italy and Spain. The cDNA or gDNA used as material had been derived from T cells, B-cell-depleted T cells, or PBMCs.

Per the authors' pipeline: Amplifying reference gene primers gave estimates of nucleated cell counts. Clones were sequenced by immunoSEQ multiplex PCR, and TCRdb holds only the in-frame ones, with some missing. For V, J and clone size, that table is used; D and trimming come from the DNA. Altogether 150,000 to 200,000 clones are present, about 85% being singletons, with the ten largest covering approximately 2.9%. Specimen: peripheral blood. The sequence derives from a woman aged 25 to 39 with active or convalescent COVID-19.

The CDR3 DNA sequence: TGTGCCAGCAAACCGGGACAGGGCTTTTATGGCTACACCTTC. This codes for CASKPGQGFYGYTF. The chain is built from TRBV6-5 and TRBJ1-2; TRBD1 aligns across 9 bases. V dropped 7 bases and J dropped 5; count of bases not matched to a gene: 8. CDR3 size: 14 residues. Germline loops: CDR1 MNHEY, CDR2 SVGAGI.